The rows below give T cell receptor beta chains drawn from one sample of a study of breast tumors, draining lymph nodes, adjacent tissues. TCRdb ran MiXCR on the multiplex PCR reads and lists one entry per CDR3 protein. In the table there are over 200,000 distinct CDR3 sequences, approximately 29% of which are singletons. Sample: axillary lymph node tissue. The receptor set was obtained from a female donor with breast cancer. Some clones in this sample may be carry-over from other donors' samples. The CDR3 runs from the conserved cysteine through the conserved F or W. A D gene is named only where the DNA matches it firmly.

J	V	D	CDR3
TRBJ2-7	TRBV9	TRBD1	CASSVEFRDRGTYEQYF
TRBJ1-5	TRBV19	.	CASSRGPIQGYQPQHF
TRBJ2-1	TRBV7-2	TRBD1	CASSRPDRGRRTSRSEGHEQFF
TRBJ2-7	TRBV2	.	CASSPVGAGYEQYF
TRBJ1-3	TRBV7-8	TRBD1	CASSNPGQGAGNTIYF
TRBJ2-3	TRBV18	.	CASSPRYGADTQYF
TRBJ1-1	TRBV11-3	TRBD1	CASSFRDRINTEAFF
TRBJ2-3	TRBV5-4	TRBD2	CASRSAGGSPDTQYF
TRBJ2-5	TRBV25-1	TRBD1	CASSGVGRGLETQYF
TRBJ1-2	TRBV6-1	.	CASSQAGQNYGYTF
TRBJ1-3	TRBV2	.	CASSGDIGNTIYF
TRBJ1-4	TRBV5-8	.	CASSFRAPANEKLFF
TRBJ2-7	TRBV6-2/TRBV6-3	.	CASRSLGNGEQYF
TRBJ1-2	TRBV19	.	CASISSATPDYGYTF
TRBJ2-1	TRBV12-3/TRBV12-4	TRBD2	CASSHGTSGSYNEQFF
TRBJ2-2	TRBV5-1	TRBD1	CASKSGTGLGELFF
TRBJ2-7	TRBV15	TRBD2	CATSRDREEGAYEQYF
TRBJ2-2	TRBV18	.	CASSPDRTANTGELFF
TRBJ2-3	TRBV19	.	CASEGGTDTQYF
TRBJ2-7	TRBV11-3	TRBD1	CASSFEDRALFYEQYF
TRBJ1-4	TRBV6-5	.	CASSPDSVKLFF
TRBJ1-5	TRBV2	TRBD1	CARQGQESYEHF
TRBJ2-2	TRBV5-6	.	CASSPFFGELFF
TRBJ2-7	TRBV4-2	TRBD2	CASSQDTGGNLGEQYF
TRBJ1-4	TRBV3-1	.	CASSQDWGVGEKLFF
TRBJ1-1	TRBV20-1	.	CSANRNTEAFF
TRBJ2-2	TRBV20-1	TRBD1	CSASDRANTGELFF
TRBJ2-1	TRBV4-1	TRBD2	CASSQDPSGSAYNGQFF
TRBJ1-5	TRBV6-2/TRBV6-3	TRBD1	CASSYPGTGHQPQHF